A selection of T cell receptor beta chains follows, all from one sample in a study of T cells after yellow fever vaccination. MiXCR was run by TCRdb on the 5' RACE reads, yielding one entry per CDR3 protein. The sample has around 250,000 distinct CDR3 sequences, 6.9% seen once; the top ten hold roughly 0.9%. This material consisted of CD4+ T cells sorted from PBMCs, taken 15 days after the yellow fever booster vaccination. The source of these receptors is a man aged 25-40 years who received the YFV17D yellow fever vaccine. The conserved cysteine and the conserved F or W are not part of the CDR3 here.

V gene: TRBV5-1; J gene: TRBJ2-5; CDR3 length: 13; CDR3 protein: ASSWGTGKGETQY
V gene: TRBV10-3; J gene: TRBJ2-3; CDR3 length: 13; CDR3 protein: AISALAGGTDTQY
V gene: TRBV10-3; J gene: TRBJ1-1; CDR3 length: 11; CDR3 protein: AISGGEGTEAF
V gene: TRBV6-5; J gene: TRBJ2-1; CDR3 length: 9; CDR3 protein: ASSYKGEQF
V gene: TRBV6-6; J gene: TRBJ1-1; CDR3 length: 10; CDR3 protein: ASDQGFTEAF
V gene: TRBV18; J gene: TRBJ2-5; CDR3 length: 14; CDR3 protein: ASSPVDRAGQETQY
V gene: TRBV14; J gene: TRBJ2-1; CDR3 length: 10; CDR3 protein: ASSAFRDREF
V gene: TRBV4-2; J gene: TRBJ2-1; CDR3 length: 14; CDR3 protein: ASSQQTSGTNNEQF
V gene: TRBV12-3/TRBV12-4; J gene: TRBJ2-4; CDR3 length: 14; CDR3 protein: ASSYRQGGSKNIQY
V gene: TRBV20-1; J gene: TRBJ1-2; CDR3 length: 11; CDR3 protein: SATRDRGLGYT
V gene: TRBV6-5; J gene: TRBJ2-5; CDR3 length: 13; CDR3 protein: ASSYAGGARETQY
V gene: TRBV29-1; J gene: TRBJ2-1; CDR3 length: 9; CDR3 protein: SPGKGNEQF
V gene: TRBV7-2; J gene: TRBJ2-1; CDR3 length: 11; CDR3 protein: ASSLTRLDEQF
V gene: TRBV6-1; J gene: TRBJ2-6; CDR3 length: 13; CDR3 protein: ASREGNSGANVLT
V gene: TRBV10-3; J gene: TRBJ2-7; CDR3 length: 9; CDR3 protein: AISEYHEQY
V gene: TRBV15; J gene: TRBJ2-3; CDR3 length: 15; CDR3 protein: ATSRDLPGSGTDTQY
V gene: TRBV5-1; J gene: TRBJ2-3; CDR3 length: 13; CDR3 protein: ASSLGGTTADTQY
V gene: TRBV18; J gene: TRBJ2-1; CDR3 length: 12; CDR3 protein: ASSPSGRLNEQF
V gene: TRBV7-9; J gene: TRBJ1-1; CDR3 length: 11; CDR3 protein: ASSFQQDTEAF
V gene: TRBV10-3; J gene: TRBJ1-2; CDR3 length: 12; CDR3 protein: AYSAGSTNYGYT
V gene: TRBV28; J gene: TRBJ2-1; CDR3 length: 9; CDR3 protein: ASSLHSAPF
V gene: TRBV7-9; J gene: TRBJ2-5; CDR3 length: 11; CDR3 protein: ASSFPGQETQY
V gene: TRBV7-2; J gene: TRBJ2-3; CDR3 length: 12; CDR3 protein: ASSSSGRGNTQY